A selection of T cell receptor beta chains follows, all from one sample in a study of neoadjuvant nivolumab and ipilimumab in lung cancer. Sequencing was performed with immunoSEQ multiplex PCR; in TCRdb, only in-frame clones are kept and a portion is missing. The sample contains about 15,000 clones, under 70% of which appear only once. Sequenced material: peripheral blood, taken after neoadjuvant nivolumab, alone or with ipilimumab, at or shortly before surgery. The receptors stem from an adult with non-small cell lung cancer. Each CDR3 is given with its conserved first and last residue. The D gene is left open where the match is weak. Size is omitted from some rows. Given values are once, few, many or a class for expanded clones.

clone_size j_call d_call v_call cdr3_nt cdr3_aa
. TRBJ2-7 TRBD1 TRBV29-1 TGCAGCGCCGACCCCGGACAGGGGAGCTACGAGCAGTACTTC CSADPGQGSYEQYF
. TRBJ1-1 . TRBV29-1 TGCAGCGTTGAATGGGGGGCCGGGTCGGAAGCTTTCTTT CSVEWGAGSEAFF
. TRBJ2-7 . TRBV2 TGTGCCAGCACCTATGTAACGGAGGACGAGCAGTACTTC CASTYVTEDEQYF
few TRBJ2-7 TRBD1 TRBV11-2 TGTGCCAGCAGCTTAGCTCCGGGACAGGGGGTCTACGAGCAGTACTTC CASSLAPGQGVYEQYF
. TRBJ2-7 TRBD1 TRBV30 TGTGCCTGGACTACAGGGGCGGCCTACGAGCAGTACTTC CAWTTGAAYEQYF
. TRBJ1-4 . TRBV5-1 TGCGCCAGCAGGGGGCCCCCGGACGAAAAACTGTTTTTT CASRGPPDEKLFF
. TRBJ1-2 . TRBV18 TGTGCCAGCTCCGCGGGGGCTGGCTATGGCTACACCTTC CASSAGAGYGYTF
few TRBJ2-6 . TRBV15 TGTGCCACCAGCAGAGATCAGGGTTCTGGGGCCAACGTCCTGACTTTC CATSRDQGSGANVLTF
once TRBJ2-7 TRBD2 TRBV10-3 TGTGCCATCAGTGAGTCCGGCGGGAGCTACGAGCAGTACTTC CAISESGGSYEQYF
. TRBJ1-5 . TRBV7-2 TGTGCCAGCAGCTTAGAGGGCAGGGCAGGTCAGCCCCAGCATTTT CASSLEGRAGQPQHF
. TRBJ2-1 TRBD2 TRBV5-4 TGTGCCAGCAGCCCCCAGTTAGCGGGAGGGACCTACAATGAGCAGTTCTTC CASSPQLAGGTYNEQFF
. TRBJ1-2 . TRBV6-5 TGTGCCAGCAGTTACAATGAGGCAGATGGCTACACCTTC CASSYNEADGYTF
. TRBJ1-1 . TRBV6-5 TGTGCCTCCAGGACGCCGACAGTTAACACTGAAGCTTTCTTT CASRTPTVNTEAFF
few TRBJ2-6 . TRBV10-3 TGTGCCATCGGAGGACAGATCTCTGGGGCCAACGTCCTGACTTTC CAIGGQISGANVLTF
once TRBJ2-3 . TRBV5-1 TGCGCCAGCAGCCGGGCGGCTCTCGGGGCTCCGGGAGATACGCAGTATTTT CASSRAALGAPGDTQYF
. TRBJ1-2 . TRBV7-2 TGTGCCAGCACCCCGGAGGGGAGAGGCTATGGCTACACCTTC CASTPEGRGYGYTF
. TRBJ1-2 . TRBV5-1 TGCGCCAGCAGCTTAGGGGCCAGGGAGGACTATGGCTACACCTTC CASSLGAREDYGYTF
. TRBJ2-3 . TRBV11-3 TGTGCCAGCAGACGAGGAGTAGCAGATACGCAGTATTTT CASRRGVADTQYF
few TRBJ1-2 . TRBV11-2 TGTGCCAGCAGCTTATACCCCCGAGACAGCTACACTACTAACTATGGCTACACCTTC CASSLYPRDSYTTNYGYTF
. TRBJ2-5 . TRBV5-4 TGTGCCAGCAGCCTGGGGGACAACCAAGAGACCCAGTACTTC CASSLGDNQETQYF
. TRBJ1-5 . TRBV9 TGTGCCAGCAGCGGGGGACCCTCGGAGCCCCAGCATTTT CASSGGPSEPQHF
. TRBJ2-5 . TRBV5-1 TGCGCCAGTACGGACAGAGGGGGAGGAGAGACCCAGTACTTC CASTDRGGGETQYF